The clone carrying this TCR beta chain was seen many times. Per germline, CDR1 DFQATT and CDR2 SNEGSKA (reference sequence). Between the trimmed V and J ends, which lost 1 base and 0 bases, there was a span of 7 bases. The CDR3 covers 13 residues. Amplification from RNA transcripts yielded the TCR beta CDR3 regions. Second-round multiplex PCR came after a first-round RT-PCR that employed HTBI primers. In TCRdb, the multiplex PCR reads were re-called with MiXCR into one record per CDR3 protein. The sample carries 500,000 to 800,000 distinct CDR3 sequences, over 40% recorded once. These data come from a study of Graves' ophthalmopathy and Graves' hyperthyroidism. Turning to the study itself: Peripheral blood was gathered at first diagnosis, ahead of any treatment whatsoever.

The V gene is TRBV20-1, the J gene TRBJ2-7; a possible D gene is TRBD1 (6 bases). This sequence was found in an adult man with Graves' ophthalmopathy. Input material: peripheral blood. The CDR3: CSARGTVSYEQYF. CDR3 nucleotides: TGCAGTGCTAGAGGGACAGTCTCCTACGAGCAGTACTTC.